The clone carrying this TCR beta chain was counted many times. The antigen is undetermined. Germline-derived CDR1 and CDR2 are GTSNPN and SVGIG (reference sequence). The V end was cut by 0 bases, the J end by 11 bases, with 5 bases between. The CDR3 has 11 amino acids. This sample was taken from a study of Graves' ophthalmopathy and Graves' hyperthyroidism. The PBMCs used were ones drawn from approximately 9.9 ml of fresh peripheral blood. RNA transcripts yielded amplified TCR beta CDR3 regions. Amplification began with first-round RT-PCR using HTBI primers, then second-round multiplex PCR was performed. One entry per CDR3 protein results from TCRdb running MiXCR on the multiplex PCR reads. The data contain 360,000 or so distinct CDR3 sequences, around 19% of them singletons. Findings of the study overall: Clonotypes were expanded in thyroid at above 0.001 frequency, and most also appeared in blood.

This TCR came from a woman aged 18 to 35 with Graves' ophthalmopathy. Sequenced input: peripheral blood. The J gene is TRBJ1-6, the V gene TRBV30; D not certain. The CDR3: CAWSVQAPLHF. The CDR3 region has the DNA TGTGCCTGGAGTGTACAAGCACCCCTCCACTTT.